The 32 T cell receptor beta chains presented below share a single source sample, sequenced in a study of shared clonotypes between healthy human individuals (dated by TCRdb to 2018 to 2020). The library was obtained by the immunoSEQ multiplex PCR assay. TCRdb provides this immuneACCESS table in a form limited to in-frame rearrangements. Some clones are lacking; in checked studies, under half of them reflect an unresolved V gene, and why the rest are absent is not known. This sample has about 1 million clones in its table, and about 80% of those were observed once. The ten largest account for 1.4% to 1.5% of the sample. The specimen sequenced was memory CD4+ T cells sorted from blood. The cell subset or site label on this specimen signifies: CD45RA-negative fraction. The receptor set was obtained from a man younger than 35 in good health.

The genes are TRBV7-2 and TRBJ1-2; D not certain. Germline V lookup: CDR1 SGHTA, CDR2 FQGNSA. The CDR3 has 14 amino acids. Trimming removed 1 base from V and 5 bases from J, with 11 bases in between. This CDR3 reads CASSLGGNRYGYTF. In nucleotides, the CDR3 is TGTGCCAGCAGCTTAGGAGGGAACCGGTATGGCTACACCTTC.

The chain uses TRBV5-6 and TRBJ1-4; tentatively, D is TRBD1 (6 bases). V was trimmed by 2 bases and J by 8 bases, leaving 16 bases between them. Germline V gene sequence: CDR1 SGHDT, CDR2 YYEEEE. CDR3 length: 15 residues. For the CDR3, the DNA is TGTGCCAGCAGCTTAATGGACCGGGGGGCCGAAAAACTGTTTTTT. Translation: CASSLMDRGAEKLFF.

In regard to this clone: The same CDR3 arises from other DNA sequences in this sample as well. V and J are TRBV5-6 and TRBJ1-2; D is unresolved. CDR3 length: 12 residues. Trimming pared 2 bases from V and 4 bases from J, leaving 6 bases between. The germline gives CDR1 SGHDT, CDR2 YYEEEE. CDR3 in amino acids: CASSLSGYGYTF. The CDR3 region has the DNA TGTGCCAGCAGCTTATCCGGCTATGGCTACACCTTC.

The chain employs TRBV15 and TRBJ1-3; unclear D gene. With 2 bases removed from V and 0 bases from J, the gap between germline ends came to 17 bases. The CDR3 runs to 18 residues. In germline, CDR1 is LNHNV, CDR2 YYDKDF (reference sequence). CDR3 sequence reads: CATSRPGVASNSGNTIYF. The DNA for the CDR3 is TGTGCCACCAGCAGACCCGGAGTAGCCAGCAACTCTGGAAACACCATATATTTT.

This clone was recorded a few times. This rearrangement joins TRBV7-9 to TRBJ2-3, with D unresolved. CDR3 length equals 13 residues. V lost 5 bases to trimming and J lost 4 bases, with 10 bases between them. CDR1 and CDR2 (germline): SEHNR, FQNEAQ (reference sequence). This CDR3 reads CASSLRTSDTQYF. For the CDR3, the DNA is TGTGCCAGCAGCCTCCGAACCTCAGATACGCAGTATTTT.

Concerning this clone itself: The germline gene is not matched at one end of the junction; a read error may be the cause. In DNA, the CDR3 is TGTGCCAGCAGCTTAGCTACCGGGAAAGGGAAGATCTTC. As protein: CASSLATGKGKIF. The chain carries TRBV7-9 and TRBJ2-1; a weak D match, TRBD2 (5 bases). This CDR3 region has 13 residues. The germline V gene has CDR1 SEHNR and CDR2 FQNEAQ (reference sequence).

This clone has a handful of counts. This sequence joins TRBV18 and TRBJ2-1; perhaps D is TRBD1 or TRBD2 (5 bases each). Trimming pared 2 bases from V and 6 bases from J, leaving 11 bases between. The CDR3 runs to 14 residues. Germline V gene sequence: CDR1 KGHSH, CDR2 LQKENI. The CDR3 DNA is TGTGCCAGCTCACCAACCGACGGGACCAATGAGCAGTTCTTC. Protein product: CASSPTDGTNEQFF.

Of note for this clone: Germline is not matched at one junction end, which may reflect a read error. This rearrangement joins TRBV15 to TRBJ2-7; 8 bases agree with TRBD1. Germline V gene data show CDR1 as LNHNV and CDR2 as YYDKDF (reference sequence). The CDR3 covers 13 residues. The CDR3 DNA reads TGTGCCACCAGCTTAGAGGACAGGGCCTACGTGATCTTC. Its protein product is CATSLEDRAYVIF.

There are a few counts of this clone. The chain carries TRBV5-1 and TRBJ1-1, with 7 nucleotides matching TRBD1. Germline V gene data show CDR1 as SGHRS and CDR2 as YFSETQ. The CDR3 spans 15 residues. V shed 6 bases and J 4 bases; nucleotides not matched to a gene: 12. The CDR3, as DNA: TGCGCCAGCACCCCCTCGACAGGGAGGGGCACTGAAGCTTTCTTT. As protein: CASTPSTGRGTEAFF.

J is TRBJ1-5 and V is TRBV2; TRBD1 might be the D (6 bases). V gave up 5 bases and J gave up 8 bases, with 13 bases separating them. The V gene's germline CDR1 is SNHLY and CDR2 FYNNEI. The CDR3 is made up of 13 amino acids. The CDR3 bases are TGTGCCAGCAGTTTACAGGGAGTCGAGCCCCAGCATTTT. This gives the protein CASSLQGVEPQHF.

The sample holds a few counts of this clone. This rearrangement joins TRBV30 to TRBJ1-2; 9 nucleotides match TRBD1. Germline V gene data show CDR1 as GTSNPN and CDR2 as SVGIG (reference sequence). The length of the CDR3 is 14 residues. Trimming removed 0 bases from V and 7 bases from J; junction bases left unmatched: 6. Here the CDR3 reads CAWSVRGQGIGYTF. The CDR3 nucleotides are TGTGCCTGGAGTGTACGGGGACAGGGTATTGGCTACACCTTC.

The chain recombines TRBV19 with TRBJ2-7, with TRBD1 as a possible D gene (6 bases). CDR3 length: 16 amino acids. Germline V gives CDR1 LNHDA, CDR2 SQIVND (reference sequence). V lost 3 bases and J 6 bases, leaving 21 bases between the germline ends. The CDR3: CASSIPTGLEGSEQYF. CDR3 bases: TGTGCCAGTAGTATCCCCACAGGGCTCGAGGGGAGCGAGCAGTACTTC.

The DNA of the CDR3 is TGTGCCATCAGTGAGTTTCTAGCTTCGAACACCGGGGAGCTGTTTTTT. This sequence encodes CAISEFLASNTGELFF. The chain recombines TRBV10-3 with TRBJ2-2, with a tentative D call TRBD2 (5 bases). V was clipped by 1 base and J by 0 bases, with 9 bases between them. The CDR3 totals 16 residues. Germline CDR1 is ENHRY and CDR2 is SYGVKD.

Notes on this clone: Other nucleotide sequences from this sample produce the same CDR3. The chain carries TRBV28 and TRBJ1-2; D might be TRBD1 (6 bases). With 5 bases removed from V and 5 bases from J, the gap between germline ends came to 9 bases. This CDR3 is 12 amino acids long. In germline, CDR1 is MDHEN, CDR2 SYDVKM. CDR3 nucleotides: TGTGCCAGCAGTCCAACAGGGTATGGCTACACCTTC. It specifies CASSPTGYGYTF.

The chain joins TRBV29-1 to TRBJ1-1, with 7 bases lining up with TRBD1. Germline V gives CDR1 SQVTM, CDR2 ANQGSEA. J lost 7 bases, V lost 3 bases, and 8 bases had no gene match. The CDR3 spans 13 residues. The CDR3 is CSVEGTGALEAFF. The CDR3 region has the DNA TGCAGCGTTGAGGGAACAGGGGCGCTTGAAGCTTTCTTT. Drawing the rest from reference TRBV29-1 and TRBJ1-1, the complete variable domain is SAVISQKPSRDICQRGTSLTIQCQVDSQVTMMFWYRQQPGQSLTLIATANQGSEATYESGFVIDKFPISRPNLTFSTLTVSNMSPEDSSIYLCSVEGTGALEAFFGQGTRLTVV.

Concerning this clone itself: Other DNA sequences within the sample encode an identical CDR3. The chain carries TRBV27 and TRBJ2-1; the D call may be TRBD1 or TRBD2 (5 bases each). Germline values: CDR1 MNHEY, CDR2 SMNVEV (reference sequence). Trimming cost V 3 bases and J 7 bases, with 10 bases left between them. The CDR3 extends over 13 amino acids. For the CDR3, the DNA is TGTGCCAGCAGTTTGCGTGGGGGAAATGAGCAGTTCTTC. Its translation is CASSLRGGNEQFF.

The chain links TRBV28 to TRBJ1-1, with D hard to call. This CDR3 has 11 residues. Germline CDR1 and CDR2: MDHEN and SYDVKM. V was trimmed by 6 bases and J by 7 bases, leaving 9 bases between them. CDR3 sequence reads: CASRWQREAFF. CDR3 nucleotides: TGTGCCAGCAGGTGGCAGCGTGAAGCTTTCTTT.

The chain carries TRBV4-1 and TRBJ1-3, with TRBD1 matching over 8 bases. Germline CDR1 MGHRA, CDR2 YSYEKL. This CDR3 contains 15 residues. Trimming took 0 bases from V and 4 from J; bases not matched to a gene: 2. CDR3 DNA: TGCGCCAGCAGCCAAGAAGCAGGGGGCGGAAACACCATATATTTT. It translates to CASSQEAGGGNTIYF.

The V call is TRBV6-5, the J call TRBJ1-1; no clear D. The CDR3 loop spans 14 amino acids. Per germline, CDR1 MNHEY and CDR2 SVGAGI. Trimming pared 5 bases from V and 7 bases from J, leaving 17 bases between. CDR3 region: CASSPSDRPLEAFF. DNA for the CDR3: TGTGCCAGCAGTCCCAGTGACCGGCCACTTGAAGCTTTCTTT.

V usage is TRBV5-4 and J usage is TRBJ2-5; 8 bases match TRBD2. Germline CDR1 reads SGHNT; CDR2 reads YYREEE (reference sequence). J lost 4 bases, V lost 5 bases, and 10 bases had no gene match. The CDR3 contains 15 residues. The CDR3 DNA sequence: TGTGCCAGCAGAAACCCCGGGGGGGCCCCAGAGACCCAGTACTTC. Translated, it gives CASRNPGGAPETQYF.

There are many counts of this clone. The rearrangement links TRBV27 to TRBJ1-2, with 8 nucleotides matching TRBD1. This CDR3 region has 17 residues. V dropped 5 bases and J dropped 3; count of bases not matched to a gene: 14. The germline V gene has CDR1 MNHEY and CDR2 SMNVEV (reference sequence). The CDR3 nucleotides read TGTGCCAGCAGTCAGGGGGCGGAGGGACAGTCGTACTATGGCTACACCTTC. It is translated as CASSQGAEGQSYYGYTF.

The rearrangement joins TRBV6-6 to TRBJ1-4, with 11 bases fitting TRBD1. Germline values: CDR1 MNHNY, CDR2 SVGAGI (reference sequence). The CDR3 has 15 amino acids. V trimming: 5 bases; J trimming: 5 bases; junction bases outside the gene matches: 4. The CDR3 spells CASSPRDRGNEKLFF. The CDR3 DNA is TGTGCCAGCAGTCCCAGGGACAGGGGGAATGAAAAACTGTTTTTT.

Many counts were recorded for this clone. This chain uses TRBV25-1 with TRBJ2-7, with D hard to call. The germline V gene encodes CDR1 MGHDK and CDR2 SYGVNS. The CDR3 sequence is 14 residues long. V was trimmed by 4 bases and J by 0 bases, leaving 10 bases between them. The CDR3 loop reads CASSAGHLSYEQYF. The CDR3 DNA reads TGTGCCAGCAGTGCGGGTCACCTCTCCTACGAGCAGTACTTC.

The chain uses TRBV7-2 and TRBJ2-7; the D is unclear. This CDR3 region has 14 residues. Per the germline V gene, CDR1 is SGHTA and CDR2 is FQGNSA. Trimming cost V 5 bases and J 0 bases, with 11 bases left between them. The CDR3 here is CASSPLLSSYEQYF. The CDR3 nucleotides read TGTGCCAGCAGCCCACTTCTAAGCTCCTACGAGCAGTACTTC.

CDR3 DNA sequence: TGTGCCAGCAGTCCTACAGGGGGCGATTCACCCCTCCACTTT. Translated: CASSPTGGDSPLHF. This chain links TRBV28 with TRBJ1-6, with TRBD1 matching over 9 bases. The CDR3 covers 14 residues. Germline trimming cut 5 bases from V and 8 bases from J; bases unmatched to any gene: 4. CDR1 is MDHEN and CDR2 is SYDVKM in the germline V gene. Looking up the rest from reference TRBV28 and TRBJ1-6 gives the full variable domain: DVKVTQSSRYLVKRTGEKVFLECVQDMDHENMFWYRQDPGLGLRLIYFSYDVKMKEKGDIPEGYSVSREKKERFSLILESASTNQTSMYLCASSPTGGDSPLHFGNGTRLTVT.

The rearrangement links TRBV7-6 to TRBJ1-1, with D perhaps TRBD1 (5 bases). CDR1 is SGHVS, CDR2 FNYEAQ, per germline. V lost 3 bases and J lost 1, with 15 bases in between. The CDR3 is 16 amino acids. CDR3 region: CASSLGGGKTNTEAFF. CDR3 coding DNA: TGTGCCAGCAGCTTGGGCGGGGGTAAGACGAACACTGAAGCTTTCTTT.

This clone was seen a handful of times. The chain carries TRBV11-2 and TRBJ2-2; 7 bases align to TRBD1. V was pared by 5 bases and J by 3 bases, with 6 bases of the junction left unmatched. This CDR3 contains 15 residues. CDR1 is SGHAT and CDR2 is FQNNGV in the germline V gene. CDR3 sequence reads: CASSLRQGDTGELFF. In DNA, the CDR3 is TGTGCCAGCAGCCTCCGACAGGGCGACACCGGGGAGCTGTTTTTT.

V usage is TRBV9 and J usage is TRBJ2-2; D is possibly TRBD1 (5 bases). The CDR3 extends over 14 amino acids. V dropped 2 bases and J dropped 7 bases, with 12 bases sitting between them. CDR1 and CDR2 (germline): SGDLS, YYNGEE. The CDR3 here is CASSVHQGNGELFF. In nucleotides, the CDR3 is TGTGCCAGCAGCGTTCATCAGGGTAACGGGGAGCTGTTTTTT.

The sample holds one count of this clone. The rearrangement joins TRBV30 to TRBJ2-1, with 9 bases fitting TRBD2. CDR1 and CDR2 from the germline V gene are GTSNPN and SVGIG (reference sequence). V trimming: 4 bases; J trimming: 3 bases; junction bases outside the gene matches: 7. CDR3 size: 15 residues. The DNA of the CDR3 is TGTGCCTGGACGTTAGAAGCGGGGGGCTACAATGAGCAGTTCTTC. Translation: CAWTLEAGGYNEQFF.

V is TRBV5-4 and J is TRBJ1-1; no clear D gene. The germline V gene encodes CDR1 SGHNT and CDR2 YYREEE (reference sequence). Trimming removed 4 bases at V and 3 bases at J, with 13 bases between. The CDR3 length is 14 residues. CDR3 nucleotide sequence: TGTGCCAGCAGCCCCGGTGGCCGGGACACTGAAGCTTTCTTT. Translation: CASSPGGRDTEAFF.

This chain connects TRBV7-9 to TRBJ1-1; tentatively, D is TRBD1 (5 bases). Trimming took off 1 base at V and 4 bases at J, with 13 bases between the two ends. This CDR3 has 15 residues. Germline V gives CDR1 SEHNR, CDR2 FQNEAQ (reference sequence). CDR3 sequence: CASSLDPGPGTEAFF. In DNA form, the CDR3 reads TGTGCCAGCAGCTTAGATCCAGGGCCTGGCACTGAAGCTTTCTTT.

This chain connects TRBV19 to TRBJ1-5, with D perhaps TRBD1 (6 bases). Germline values: CDR1 LNHDA, CDR2 SQIVND (reference sequence). With 4 bases removed from V and 6 bases from J, the gap between germline ends came to 13 bases. The CDR3 has 14 residues. DNA of the CDR3: TGTGCCAGTAGTAAGGTAGGGGGAGGTCAGCCCCAGCATTTT. Translated: CASSKVGGGQPQHF.